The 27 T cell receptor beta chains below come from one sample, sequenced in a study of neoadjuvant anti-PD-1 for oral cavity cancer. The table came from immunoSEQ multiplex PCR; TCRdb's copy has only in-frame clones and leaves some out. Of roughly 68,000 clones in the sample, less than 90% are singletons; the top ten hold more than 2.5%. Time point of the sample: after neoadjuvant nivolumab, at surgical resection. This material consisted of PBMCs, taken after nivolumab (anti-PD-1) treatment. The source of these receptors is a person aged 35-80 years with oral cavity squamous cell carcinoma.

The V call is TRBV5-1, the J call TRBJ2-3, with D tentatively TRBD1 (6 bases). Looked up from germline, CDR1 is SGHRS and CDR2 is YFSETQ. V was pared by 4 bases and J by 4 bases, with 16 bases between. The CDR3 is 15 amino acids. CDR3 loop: CASSGTGTSPDTQYF. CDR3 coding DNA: TGCGCCAGCAGCGGAACCGGGACAAGCCCAGATACGCAGTATTTT. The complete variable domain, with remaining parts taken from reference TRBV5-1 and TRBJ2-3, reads KAGVTQTPRYLIKTRGQQVTLSCSPISGHRSVSWYQQTPGQGLQFLFEYFSETQRNKGNFPGRFSGRQFSNSRSEMNVSTLELGDSALYLCASSGTGTSPDTQYFGPGTRLTVL.

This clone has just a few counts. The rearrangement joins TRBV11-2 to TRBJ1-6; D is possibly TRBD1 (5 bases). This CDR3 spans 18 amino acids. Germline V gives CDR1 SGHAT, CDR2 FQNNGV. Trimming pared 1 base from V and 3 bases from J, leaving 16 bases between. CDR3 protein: CASSLVPPGQVYNSPLHF. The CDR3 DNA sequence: TGTGCCAGCAGCTTAGTCCCCCCAGGGCAGGTCTATAATTCACCCCTCCACTTT.

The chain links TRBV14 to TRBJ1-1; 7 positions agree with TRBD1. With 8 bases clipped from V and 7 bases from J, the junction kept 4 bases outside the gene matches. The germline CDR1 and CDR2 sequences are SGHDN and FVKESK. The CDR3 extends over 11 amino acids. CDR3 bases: TGTGCCAGCTCCCAGGGGGTTGAAGCTTTCTTT. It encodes CASSQGVEAFF.

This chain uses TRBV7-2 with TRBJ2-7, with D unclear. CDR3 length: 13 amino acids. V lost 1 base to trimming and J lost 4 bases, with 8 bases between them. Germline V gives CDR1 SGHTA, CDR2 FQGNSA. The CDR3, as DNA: TGTGCCAGCAGCTTAGTTTCCTCGTACGAGCAGTACTTC. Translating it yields CASSLVSSYEQYF. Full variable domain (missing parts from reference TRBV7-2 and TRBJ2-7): GAGVSQSPSNKVTEKGKDVELRCDPISGHTALYWYRQSLGQGLEFLIYFQGNSAPDKSGLPSDRFSAERTGGSVSTLTIQRTQQEDSAVYLCASSLVSSYEQYFGPGTRLTVT.

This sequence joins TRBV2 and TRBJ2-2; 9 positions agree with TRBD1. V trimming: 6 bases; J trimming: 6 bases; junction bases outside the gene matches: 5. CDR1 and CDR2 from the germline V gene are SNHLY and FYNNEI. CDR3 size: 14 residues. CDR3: CASREDRGAGELFF. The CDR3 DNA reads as TGTGCCAGCAGGGAGGACAGGGGTGCCGGGGAGCTGTTTTTT.

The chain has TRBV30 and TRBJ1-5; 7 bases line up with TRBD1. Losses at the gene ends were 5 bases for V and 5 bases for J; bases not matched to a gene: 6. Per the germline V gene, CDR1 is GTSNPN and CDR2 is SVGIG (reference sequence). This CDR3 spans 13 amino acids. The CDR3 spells CAWAGTDDQPQHF. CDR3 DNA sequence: TGTGCCTGGGCCGGGACAGACGATCAGCCCCAGCATTTT. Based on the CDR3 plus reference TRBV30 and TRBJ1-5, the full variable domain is SQTIHQWPATLVQPVGSPLSLECTVEGTSNPNLYWYRQAAGRGLQLLFYSVGIGQISSEVPQNLSASRPQDRQFILSSKKLLLSDSGFYLCAWAGTDDQPQHFGDGTRLSIL.

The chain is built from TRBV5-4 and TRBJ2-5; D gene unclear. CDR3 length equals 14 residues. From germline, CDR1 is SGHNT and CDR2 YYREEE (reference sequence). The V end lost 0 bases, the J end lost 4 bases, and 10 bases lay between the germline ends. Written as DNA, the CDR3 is TGTGCCAGCAGCTTGGAAGGAATGGGAGAGACCCAGTACTTC. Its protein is CASSLEGMGETQYF.

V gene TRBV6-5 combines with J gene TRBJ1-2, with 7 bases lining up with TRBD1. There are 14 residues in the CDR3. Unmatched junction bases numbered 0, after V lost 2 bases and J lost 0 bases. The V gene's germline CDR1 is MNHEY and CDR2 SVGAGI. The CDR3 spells CASSYGTANYGYTF. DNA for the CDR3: TGTGCCAGCAGTTACGGGACAGCTAACTATGGCTACACCTTC.

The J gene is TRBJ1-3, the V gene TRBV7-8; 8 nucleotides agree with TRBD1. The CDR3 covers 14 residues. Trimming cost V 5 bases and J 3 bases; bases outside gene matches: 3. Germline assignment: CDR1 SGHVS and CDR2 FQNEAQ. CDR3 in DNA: TGTGCCAGCAGCCGTGGACAGGGTGGAAACACCATATATTTT. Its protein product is CASSRGQGGNTIYF.

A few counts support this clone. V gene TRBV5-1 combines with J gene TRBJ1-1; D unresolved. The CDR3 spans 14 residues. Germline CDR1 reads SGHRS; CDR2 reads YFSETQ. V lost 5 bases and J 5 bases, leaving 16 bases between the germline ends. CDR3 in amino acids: CASRPLGRITEAFF. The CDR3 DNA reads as TGCGCCAGCAGACCACTTGGACGTATTACTGAAGCTTTCTTT.

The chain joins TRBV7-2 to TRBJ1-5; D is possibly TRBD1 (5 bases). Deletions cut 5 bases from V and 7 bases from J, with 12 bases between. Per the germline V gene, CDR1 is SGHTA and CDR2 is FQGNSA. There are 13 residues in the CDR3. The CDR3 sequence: CASSPSGRQPQHF. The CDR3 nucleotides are TGTGCCAGCAGCCCCTCAGGGCGGCAGCCCCAGCATTTT.

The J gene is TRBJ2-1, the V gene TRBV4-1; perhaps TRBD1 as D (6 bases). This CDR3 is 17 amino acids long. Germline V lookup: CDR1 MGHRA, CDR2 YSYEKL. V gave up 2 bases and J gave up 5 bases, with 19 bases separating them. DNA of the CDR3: TGCGCCAGCAGCCAACCCCTTGGACAGACCCACAACAATGAGCAGTTCTTC. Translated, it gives CASSQPLGQTHNNEQFF.

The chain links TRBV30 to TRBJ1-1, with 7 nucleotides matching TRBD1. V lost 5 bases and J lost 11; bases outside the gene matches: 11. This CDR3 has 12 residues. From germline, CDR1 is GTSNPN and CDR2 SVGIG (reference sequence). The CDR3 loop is CAWGDSRQLAFF. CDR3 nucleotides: TGTGCCTGGGGGGACAGCCGGCAATTGGCTTTCTTT. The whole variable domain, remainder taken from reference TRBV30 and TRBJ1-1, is SQTIHQWPATLVQPVGSPLSLECTVEGTSNPNLYWYRQAAGRGLQLLFYSVGIGQISSEVPQNLSASRPQDRQFILSSKKLLLSDSGFYLCAWGDSRQLAFFGQGTRLTVV.

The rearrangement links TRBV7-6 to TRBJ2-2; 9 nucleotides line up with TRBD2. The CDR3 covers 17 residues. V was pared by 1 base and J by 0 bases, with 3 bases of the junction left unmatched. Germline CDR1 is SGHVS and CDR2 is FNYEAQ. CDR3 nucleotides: TGTGCCAGCAGCTTAGGGCCTAGCGGGACGAACACCGGGGAGCTGTTTTTT. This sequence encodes CASSLGPSGTNTGELFF. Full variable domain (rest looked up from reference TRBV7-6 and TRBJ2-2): GAGVSQSPRYKVTKRGQDVALRCDPISGHVSLYWYRQALGQGPEFLTYFNYEAQQDKSGLPNDRFSAERPEGSISTLTIQRTEQRDSAMYRCASSLGPSGTNTGELFFGEGSRLTVL.

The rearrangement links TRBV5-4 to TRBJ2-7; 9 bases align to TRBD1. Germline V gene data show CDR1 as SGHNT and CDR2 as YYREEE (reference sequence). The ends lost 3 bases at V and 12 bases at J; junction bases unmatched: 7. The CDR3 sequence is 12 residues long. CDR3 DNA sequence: TGTGCCAGCAGCTGGAACAGGGGGCATCCGTACTTC. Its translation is CASSWNRGHPYF.

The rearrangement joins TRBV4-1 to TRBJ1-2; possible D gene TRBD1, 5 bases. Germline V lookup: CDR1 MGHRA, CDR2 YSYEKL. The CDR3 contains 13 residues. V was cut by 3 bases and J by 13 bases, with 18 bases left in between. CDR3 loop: CASSQEGQTGGTF. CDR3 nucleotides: TGCGCCAGCAGCCAGGAGGGGCAAACAGGCGGCACCTTC.

The CDR3: CASSQPGQWGDTQYF. The CDR3 region has the DNA TGTGCCAGCAGCCAACCGGGACAGTGGGGAGATACGCAGTATTTT. The J gene is TRBJ2-3, the V gene TRBV11-2; 7 bases map to TRBD1. Per the germline V gene, CDR1 is SGHAT and CDR2 is FQNNGV. This CDR3 has 15 amino acids. The V gene end was trimmed by 5 bases and the J gene end by 5 bases; junction bases not matched to a gene: 10.

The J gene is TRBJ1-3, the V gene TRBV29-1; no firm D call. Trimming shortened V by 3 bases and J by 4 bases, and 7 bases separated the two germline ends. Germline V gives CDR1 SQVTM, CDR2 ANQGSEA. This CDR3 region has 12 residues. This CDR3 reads CSVDSPGNTIYF. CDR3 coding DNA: TGCAGCGTTGATTCGCCCGGAAACACCATATATTTT.

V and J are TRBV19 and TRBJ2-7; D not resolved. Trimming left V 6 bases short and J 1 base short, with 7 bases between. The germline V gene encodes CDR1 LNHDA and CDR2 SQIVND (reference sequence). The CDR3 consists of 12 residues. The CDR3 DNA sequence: TGTGCCAGTAGAGGTCAGTCCTACGAGCAGTACTTC. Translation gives CASRGQSYEQYF.

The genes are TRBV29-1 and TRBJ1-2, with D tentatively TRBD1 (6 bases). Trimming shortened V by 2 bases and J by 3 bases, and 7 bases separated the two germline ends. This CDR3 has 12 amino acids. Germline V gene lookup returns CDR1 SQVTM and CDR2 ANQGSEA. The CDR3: CSVEWTDYGYTF. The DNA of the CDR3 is TGCAGCGTTGAATGGACAGACTATGGCTACACCTTC.

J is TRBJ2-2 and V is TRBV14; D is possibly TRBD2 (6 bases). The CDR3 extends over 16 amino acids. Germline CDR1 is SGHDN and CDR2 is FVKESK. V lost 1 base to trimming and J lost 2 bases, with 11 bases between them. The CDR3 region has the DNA TGTGCCAGCAGCCAAGTCGCGGGAAGCAACACCGGGGAGCTGTTTTTT. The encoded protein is CASSQVAGSNTGELFF. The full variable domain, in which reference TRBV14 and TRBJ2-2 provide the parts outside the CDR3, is EAGVTQFPSHSVIEKGQTVTLRCDPISGHDNLYWYRRVMGKEIKFLLHFVKESKQDESGMPNNRFLAERTGGTYSTLKVQPAELEDSGVYFCASSQVAGSNTGELFFGEGSRLTVL.

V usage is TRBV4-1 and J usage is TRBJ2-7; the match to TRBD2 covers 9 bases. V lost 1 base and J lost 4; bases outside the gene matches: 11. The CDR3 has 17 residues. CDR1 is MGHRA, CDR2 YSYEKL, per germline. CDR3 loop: CASSQGPYSGSGYEQYF. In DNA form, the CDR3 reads TGCGCCAGCAGCCAAGGACCCTATAGCGGGAGCGGATACGAGCAGTACTTC.

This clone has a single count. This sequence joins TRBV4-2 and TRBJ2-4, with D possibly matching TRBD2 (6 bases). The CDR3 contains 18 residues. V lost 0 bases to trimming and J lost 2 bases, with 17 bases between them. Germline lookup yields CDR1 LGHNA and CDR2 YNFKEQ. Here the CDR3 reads CASSQDRRGGSPKNIQYF. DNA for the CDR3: TGTGCCAGCAGCCAAGATCGGCGGGGCGGGTCTCCCAAAAACATTCAGTACTTC.

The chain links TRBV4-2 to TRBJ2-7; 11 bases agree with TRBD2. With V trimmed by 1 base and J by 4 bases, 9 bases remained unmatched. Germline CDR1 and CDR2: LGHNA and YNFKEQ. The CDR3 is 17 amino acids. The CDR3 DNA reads TGTGCCAGCAGCCAAGCCGGATCACTAGCGGGAGAGTACGAGCAGTACTTC. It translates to CASSQAGSLAGEYEQYF.

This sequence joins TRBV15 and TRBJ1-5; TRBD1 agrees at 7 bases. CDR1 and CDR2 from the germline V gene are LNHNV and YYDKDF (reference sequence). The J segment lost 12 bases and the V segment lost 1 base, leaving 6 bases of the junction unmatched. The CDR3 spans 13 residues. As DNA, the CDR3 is TGTGCCACCAGCAGAGCGGATGGGACAGACCAGCATTTT. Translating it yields CATSRADGTDQHF.

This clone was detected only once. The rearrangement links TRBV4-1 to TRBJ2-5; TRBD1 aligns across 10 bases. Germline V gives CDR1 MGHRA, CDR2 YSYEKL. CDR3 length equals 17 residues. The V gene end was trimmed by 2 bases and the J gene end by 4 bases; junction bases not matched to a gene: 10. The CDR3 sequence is CASSQRPGQGLIETQYF. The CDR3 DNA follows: TGCGCCAGCAGCCAAAGACCGGGACAGGGGTTAATAGAGACCCAGTACTTC.

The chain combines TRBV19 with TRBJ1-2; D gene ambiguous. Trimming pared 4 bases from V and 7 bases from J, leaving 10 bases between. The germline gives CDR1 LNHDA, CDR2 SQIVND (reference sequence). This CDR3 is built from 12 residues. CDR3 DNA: TGTGCCAGTAGTACCGCGTCCGTTGGCTACACCTTC. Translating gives CASSTASVGYTF. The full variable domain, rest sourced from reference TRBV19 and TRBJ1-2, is DGGITQSPKYLFRKEGQNVTLSCEQNLNHDAMYWYRQDPGQGLRLIYYSQIVNDFQKGDIAEGYSVSREKKESFPLTVTSAQKNPTAFYLCASSTASVGYTFGSGTRLTVV.